These 5 T cell receptor beta chains share one sample of origin, sequenced in a study of beta chain features in type 1 diabetes. Since all of the isolated RNA was reverse transcribed, expressed TCRB transcripts were what got sequenced. Clones were sequenced by immunoSEQ multiplex PCR, and TCRdb holds only the in-frame ones, with some missing. This sample yields some 150,000 clones, of which roughly 10% are seen a single time; about 0.6% belongs to the top ten. Sample: central memory CD4+ T cells from blood. These receptors were collected from a woman aged 40 to 49 in good health.

The V gene is TRBV5-6, the J gene TRBJ2-5; TRBD2 agrees at 11 bases. Germline-derived CDR1 and CDR2 are SGHDT and YYEEEE. The trim removed 4 bases at V and 1 base at J, leaving 6 bases unmatched. This CDR3 has 16 residues. The CDR3 sequence is CASSKPGTSGQETQYF. The CDR3 region has the DNA TGTGCCAGCAGCAAACCCGGGACTAGCGGCCAAGAGACCCAGTACTTC.

A note on this clone: One junction end does not reproduce the germline sequence, and a read error may be involved. This chain connects TRBV6-5 to TRBJ2-5; the match to TRBD2 covers 8 bases. Germline V gene sequence: CDR1 MNHEY, CDR2 SVGAGI. The CDR3 covers 14 residues. CDR3 in amino acids: CAISGPSGGETQYF. CDR3 bases: TGTGCCATCAGTGGCCCCAGCGGGGGAGAGACCCAGTACTTC.

Worth noting for this clone: The germline gene is not matched at one end of the junction; a read error may be the cause. The sample has other DNA sequences that encode this CDR3 too. The rearrangement links TRBV7-2 to TRBJ2-3; TRBD2 matches at 10 bases. Germline V lookup: CDR1 SGHTA, CDR2 FQGNSA. The CDR3 extends over 15 amino acids. CDR3 DNA: TGTGCCAGCAGCCTAGCGGGGGCGAGCACAGATACGCAGTATTTT. Its protein product is CASSLAGASTDTQYF.

This clone was detected once. The chain combines TRBV12-5 with TRBJ2-3; possible D gene TRBD1, 7 bases. The germline V and J ends were trimmed by 1 base and 1 base, with 27 bases remaining between them. The CDR3 runs 21 residues. The germline CDR1 and CDR2 sequences are LGHNT and FRNRAP. Here the CDR3 DNA reads TGTGCTAGTGGTTTGGATCGCAGCCCCGACGCAGGGGGGATCGGCACAGATACGCAGTATTTT. This gives the protein CASGLDRSPDAGGIGTDTQYF.

This chain connects TRBV9 to TRBJ1-3; the D gene is possibly TRBD1 (5 bases). Germline V gene lookup returns CDR1 SGDLS and CDR2 YYNGEE. The V gene lost 2 bases and the J gene lost 4 bases, with 10 bases spanning the gap. This CDR3 spans 14 amino acids. Here the CDR3 reads CASSVGTGGNTIYF. The DNA of the CDR3 is TGTGCCAGCAGCGTGGGGACTGGAGGAAACACCATATATTTT.